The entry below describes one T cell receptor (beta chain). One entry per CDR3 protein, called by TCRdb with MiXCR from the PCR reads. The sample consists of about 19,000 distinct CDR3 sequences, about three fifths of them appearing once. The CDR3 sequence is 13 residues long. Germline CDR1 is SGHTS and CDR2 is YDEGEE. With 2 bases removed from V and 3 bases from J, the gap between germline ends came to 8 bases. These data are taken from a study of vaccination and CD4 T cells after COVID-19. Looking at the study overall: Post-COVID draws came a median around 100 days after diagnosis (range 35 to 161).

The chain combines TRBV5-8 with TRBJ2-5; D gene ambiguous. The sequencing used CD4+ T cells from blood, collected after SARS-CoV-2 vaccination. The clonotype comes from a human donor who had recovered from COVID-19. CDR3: CASSFILKETQYF. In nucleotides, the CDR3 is TGTGCCAGCAGCTTCATCTTAAAAGAGACCCAGTACTTC.